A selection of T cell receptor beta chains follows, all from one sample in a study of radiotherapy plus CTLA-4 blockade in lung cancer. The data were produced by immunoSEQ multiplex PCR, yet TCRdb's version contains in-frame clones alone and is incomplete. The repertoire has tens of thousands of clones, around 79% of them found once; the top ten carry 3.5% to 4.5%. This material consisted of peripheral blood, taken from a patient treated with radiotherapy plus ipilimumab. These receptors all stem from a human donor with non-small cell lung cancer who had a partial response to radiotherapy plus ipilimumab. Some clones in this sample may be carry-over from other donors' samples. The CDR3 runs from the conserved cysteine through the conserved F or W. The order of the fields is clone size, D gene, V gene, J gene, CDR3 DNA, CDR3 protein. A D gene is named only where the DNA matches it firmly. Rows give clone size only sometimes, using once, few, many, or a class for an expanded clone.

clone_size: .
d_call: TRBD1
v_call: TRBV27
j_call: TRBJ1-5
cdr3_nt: TGTGCCAGCATGATTTTAGGGGGCGATCAGCCCCAGCATTTT
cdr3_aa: CASMILGGDQPQHF

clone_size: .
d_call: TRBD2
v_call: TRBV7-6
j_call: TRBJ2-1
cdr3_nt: TGTGCCAGCATCGCCCGAAGCGGGGGGGCCTCCAATGAGCAGTTCTTC
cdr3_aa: CASIARSGGASNEQFF

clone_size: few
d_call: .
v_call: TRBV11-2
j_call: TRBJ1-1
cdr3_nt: TGTGCCAGCAGCTCCCACTTAGGGGGACGGACTGAAGCTTTCTTT
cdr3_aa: CASSSHLGGRTEAFF

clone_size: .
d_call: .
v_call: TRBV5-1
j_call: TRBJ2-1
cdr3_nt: TGCGCCAGCAGCCCCTCGACAGGCTCCTACAATGAGCAGTTCTTC
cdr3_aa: CASSPSTGSYNEQFF

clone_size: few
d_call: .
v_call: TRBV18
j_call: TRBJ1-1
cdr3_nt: TGTGCCAGCTCACCTCTCGACAGCAACACTGAAGCTTTCTTT
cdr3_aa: CASSPLDSNTEAFF

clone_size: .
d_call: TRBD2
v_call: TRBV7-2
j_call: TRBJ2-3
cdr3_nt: TGTGCCACACAGCGGGGGAGGACAGATACGCAGTATTTT
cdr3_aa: CATQRGRTDTQYF

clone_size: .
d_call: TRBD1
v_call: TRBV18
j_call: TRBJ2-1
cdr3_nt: TGTGCCAGCTCACTCGGGACAGGGTCGTTCTTC
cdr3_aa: CASSLGTGSFF

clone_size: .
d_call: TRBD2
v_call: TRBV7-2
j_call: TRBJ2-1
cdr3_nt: TGTGCCAGCAAAACTAGCGGGGCTGGAGAGCAGGTCTTC
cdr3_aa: CASKTSGAGEQVF

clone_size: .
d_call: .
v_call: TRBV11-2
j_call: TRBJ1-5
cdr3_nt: TGTGCCAGCAGTCGTACAGGTAGCAATCAGCCCCAGCATTTT
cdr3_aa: CASSRTGSNQPQHF

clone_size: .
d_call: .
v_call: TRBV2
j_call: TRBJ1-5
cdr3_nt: TGTGCCAGCAGTTCGGGGGGGAATCAGCCCCAGCATTTT
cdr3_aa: CASSSGGNQPQHF

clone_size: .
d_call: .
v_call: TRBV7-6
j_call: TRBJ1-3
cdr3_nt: TGTGCCAGCAGCCCGGCCCCAGGCACTGGAAACACCATATATTTT
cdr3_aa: CASSPAPGTGNTIYF

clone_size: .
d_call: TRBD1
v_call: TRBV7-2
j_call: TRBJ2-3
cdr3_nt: TGTGCCAGCAGGGCAGGGGGTTTTGGTGCGACAGATACGCAGTATTTT
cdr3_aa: CASRAGGFGATDTQYF

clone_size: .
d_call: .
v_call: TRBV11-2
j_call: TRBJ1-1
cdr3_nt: TGTGCCAGCAGCTCGGACACAGTCGGAGCTTTCTTT
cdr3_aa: CASSSDTVGAFF

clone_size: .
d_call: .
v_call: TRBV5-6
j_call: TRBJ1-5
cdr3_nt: TGTGCCAGCAGCCTAGACGGTAGCAATCAGCCCCAGCATTTT
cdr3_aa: CASSLDGSNQPQHF

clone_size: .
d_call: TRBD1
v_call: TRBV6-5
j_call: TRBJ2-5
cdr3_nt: TGTGCCAGCAGTAGCCCACCGGGACAGAGTGAGACCCAGTACTTC
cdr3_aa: CASSSPPGQSETQYF

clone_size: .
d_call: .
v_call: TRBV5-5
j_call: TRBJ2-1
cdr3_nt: TGTGCCAGCAGCCGAGGACTCGCCAGCTCCCACAATGAGCAGTTCTTC
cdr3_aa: CASSRGLASSHNEQFF

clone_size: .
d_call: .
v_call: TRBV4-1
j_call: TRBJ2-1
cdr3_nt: TGCGCCAGCAGCCAATTTAGGGGTAAGGGGTTAACCAATGAGCAGTTCTTC
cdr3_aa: CASSQFRGKGLTNEQFF

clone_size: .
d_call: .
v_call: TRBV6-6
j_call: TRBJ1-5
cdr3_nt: TGTGCCAGCACCATGGGACACACCACCAATCAGCCCCAGCATTTT
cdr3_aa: CASTMGHTTNQPQHF

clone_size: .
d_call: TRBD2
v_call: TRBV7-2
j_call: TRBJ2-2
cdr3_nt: TGTGCCAGCAGCTTAGCTAGCGGGAGTGGCACCGGGGAGCTGTTTTTT
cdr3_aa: CASSLASGSGTGELFF

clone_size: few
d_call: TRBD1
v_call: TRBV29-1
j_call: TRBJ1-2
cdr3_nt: TGCAGCGGCCAGGGACAGGGACATGGCTACACCTTC
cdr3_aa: CSGQGQGHGYTF

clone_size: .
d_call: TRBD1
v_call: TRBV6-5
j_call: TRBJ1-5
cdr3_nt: TGTGCCAGCAGTGCATACGGGACAGGGGTCCAGCCCCAGCATTTT
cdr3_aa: CASSAYGTGVQPQHF

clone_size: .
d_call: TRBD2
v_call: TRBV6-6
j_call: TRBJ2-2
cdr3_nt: TGTGCCAGCAGTCCCGGACTAGCGGGAACCGGGGAGCTGTTTTTT
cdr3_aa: CASSPGLAGTGELFF

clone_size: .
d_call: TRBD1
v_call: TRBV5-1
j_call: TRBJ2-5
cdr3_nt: TGCGCCAGCAGCTTGACGGGACAGGGGTTCCAAGAGACCCAGTACTTC
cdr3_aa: CASSLTGQGFQETQYF

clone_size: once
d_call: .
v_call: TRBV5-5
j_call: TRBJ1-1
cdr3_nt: TGTGCCAGCAGCTTGGGTGTAATGAACACTGAAGCTTTCTTT
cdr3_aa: CASSLGVMNTEAFF

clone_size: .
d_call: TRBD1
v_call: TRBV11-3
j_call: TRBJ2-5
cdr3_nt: TGTGCCAGCAGCCTTGGGACAGGGGTAAGAGAGACCCAGTACTTC
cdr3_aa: CASSLGTGVRETQYF

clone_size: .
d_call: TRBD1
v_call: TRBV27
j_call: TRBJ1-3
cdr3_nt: TGTGCCAGCAGGGGACAGGGGACGTCAAACACCATATATTTT
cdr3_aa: CASRGQGTSNTIYF

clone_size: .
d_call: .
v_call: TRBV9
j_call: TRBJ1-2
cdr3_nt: TGTGCCAGCAGCGACCTTGGGGGGAAGAATGGCTACACCTTC
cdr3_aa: CASSDLGGKNGYTF

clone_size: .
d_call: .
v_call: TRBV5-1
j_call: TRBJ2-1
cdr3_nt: TGCGCCAGCAGCGACTCCGGGAAGCTCTCCTACAATGAGCAGTTCTTC
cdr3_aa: CASSDSGKLSYNEQFF

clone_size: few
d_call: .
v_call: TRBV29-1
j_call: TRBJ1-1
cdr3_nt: TGCAGCGTTGTAATGGGACAGAACACTGAAGCTTTCTTT
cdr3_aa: CSVVMGQNTEAFF

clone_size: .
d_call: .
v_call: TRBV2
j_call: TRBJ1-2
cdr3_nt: TGTGCCAGCAGCCAATGGGGGGGGCCCAACTATGGCTACACCTTC
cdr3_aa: CASSQWGGPNYGYTF

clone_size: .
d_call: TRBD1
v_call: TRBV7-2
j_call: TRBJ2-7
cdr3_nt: TGTGCCAGCAGCTGGGGACAGTCGAGCTACGAGCAGTACTTC
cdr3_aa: CASSWGQSSYEQYF

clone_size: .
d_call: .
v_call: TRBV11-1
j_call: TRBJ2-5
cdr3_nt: TGTGCCAGCAGCGACCAGCCGACAGAGTACCAAGAGACCCAGTACTTC
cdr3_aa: CASSDQPTEYQETQYF

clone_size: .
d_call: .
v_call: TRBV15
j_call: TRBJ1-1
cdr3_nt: TGTGCCACCAGCCCTCGTGCGGCGGACAGTTCTTTCTTT
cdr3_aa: CATSPRAADSSFF

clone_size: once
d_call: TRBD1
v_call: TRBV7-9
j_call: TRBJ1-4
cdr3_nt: TGTGCCAGCAGCTTGGGTCGGACAGGGAATAATGAAAAACTGTTTTTT
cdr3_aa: CASSLGRTGNNEKLFF

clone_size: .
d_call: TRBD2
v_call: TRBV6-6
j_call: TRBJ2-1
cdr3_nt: TGTGCCAGCAGTTACTCTTTAGCGGGGGGAGGTGAGCAGTTCTTC
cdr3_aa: CASSYSLAGGGEQFF

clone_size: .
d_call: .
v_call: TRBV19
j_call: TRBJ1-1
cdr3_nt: TGTGCCAGTAGGCAAACGGGAGGGAATTTGGGGACTGAAGCTTTCTTT
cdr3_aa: CASRQTGGNLGTEAFF

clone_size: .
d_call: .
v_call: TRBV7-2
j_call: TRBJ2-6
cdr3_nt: TGTGCCAGCAGCTTAACCGGGGCTGGGGCCAACGTCCTGACTTTC
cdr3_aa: CASSLTGAGANVLTF

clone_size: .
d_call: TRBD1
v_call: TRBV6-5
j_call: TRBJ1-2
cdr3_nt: TGTGCCAGCAGCAGACAGGGAAGGTTTACTGGCTACACCTTC
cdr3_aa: CASSRQGRFTGYTF

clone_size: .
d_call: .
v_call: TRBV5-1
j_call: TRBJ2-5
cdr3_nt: TGCGCCAGCAGCTCACCTACAGGGTTCGAGACCCAGTACTTC
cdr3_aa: CASSSPTGFETQYF

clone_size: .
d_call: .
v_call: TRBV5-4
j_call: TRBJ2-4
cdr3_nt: TGTGCCAGCAGCCTTCGTGTGTTTGGAGAGGCCAAAAACATTCAGTACTTC
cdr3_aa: CASSLRVFGEAKNIQYF

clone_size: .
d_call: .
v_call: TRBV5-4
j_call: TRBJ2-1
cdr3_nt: TGTGCCAGCAGCTTAGTGTACGGTGAGCAGTTCTTC
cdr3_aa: CASSLVYGEQFF

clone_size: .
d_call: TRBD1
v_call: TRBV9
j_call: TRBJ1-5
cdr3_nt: TGTGCCAGCAGCGCCGACAGGGGCAATCAGCCCCAGCATTTT
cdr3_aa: CASSADRGNQPQHF

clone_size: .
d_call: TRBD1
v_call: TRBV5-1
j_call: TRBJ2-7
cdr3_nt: TGCGCCAGCAGCTTGAGGACAGGGGAGGTATACGAGCAGTACTTC
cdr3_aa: CASSLRTGEVYEQYF

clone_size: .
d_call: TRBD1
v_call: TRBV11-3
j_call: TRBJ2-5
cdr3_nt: TGTGCCAGCCTTAAACGGACAGGGGAGAAAGAGACCCAGTACTTC
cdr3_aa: CASLKRTGEKETQYF

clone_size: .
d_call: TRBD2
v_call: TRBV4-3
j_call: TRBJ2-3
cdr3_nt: TGCGCCAGCAGCCAAGATTCCAACGCGGGACTAGGCACAGATACGCAGTATTTT
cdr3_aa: CASSQDSNAGLGTDTQYF

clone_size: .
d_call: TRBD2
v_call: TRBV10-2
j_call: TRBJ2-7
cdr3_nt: TGCGCCAGCAGTGACCTAGCGGGAGGGCCGTTTGCCTACGAGCAGTACTTC
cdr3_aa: CASSDLAGGPFAYEQYF

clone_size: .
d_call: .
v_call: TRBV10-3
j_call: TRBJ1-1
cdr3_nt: TGTGCGATCTGCGCCCGGTTAAACACTGAAGCTTTCTTT
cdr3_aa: CAICARLNTEAFF

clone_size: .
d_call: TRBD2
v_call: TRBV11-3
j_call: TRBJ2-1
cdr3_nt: TGTGCCAGCAGCCGGACGGGACTAGCGGCTCGAGAGCAGTTCTTC
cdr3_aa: CASSRTGLAAREQFF

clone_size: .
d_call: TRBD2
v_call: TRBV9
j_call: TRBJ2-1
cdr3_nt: TGTGCCAGCAGCGTAGCAGCGGGGGGTCGCAATGAGCAGTTCTTC
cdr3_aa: CASSVAAGGRNEQFF

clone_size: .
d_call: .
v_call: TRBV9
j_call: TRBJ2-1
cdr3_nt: TGTGCCAGCAGCGTAGCGGAAGGGGCCTCCTACAATGAGCAGTTCTTC
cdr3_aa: CASSVAEGASYNEQFF

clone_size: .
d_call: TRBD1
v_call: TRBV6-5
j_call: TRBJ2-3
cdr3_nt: TGTGCCAGCAGGAAACAGGGGACAGATACGCAGTATTTT
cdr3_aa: CASRKQGTDTQYF

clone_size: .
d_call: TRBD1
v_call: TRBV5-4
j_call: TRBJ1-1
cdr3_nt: TGTGCCAGCAGCGCTTTCGTAGGGGGCGAAGCTTTCTTT
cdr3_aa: CASSAFVGGEAFF

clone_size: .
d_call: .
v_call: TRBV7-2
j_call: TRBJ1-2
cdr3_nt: TGTGCCAGCAGCTTAGCTTTGGCGGGGAGGGGTGGCTACACCTTC
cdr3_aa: CASSLALAGRGGYTF

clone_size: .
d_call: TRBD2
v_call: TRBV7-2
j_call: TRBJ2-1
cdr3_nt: TGTGCCAGCAGCAAAGACGGGACTAGCGGGGGTAGGGAGCAGTTCTTC
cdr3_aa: CASSKDGTSGGREQFF

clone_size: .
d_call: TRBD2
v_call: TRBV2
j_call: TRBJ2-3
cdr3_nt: TGTGCCAGCAGTGGGCGGGAGGGCCAGGTTACGCAGTATTTT
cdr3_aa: CASSGREGQVTQYF